The present entry profiles one T cell receptor (beta chain) with its context. This specimen belongs to a study of T cell changes during pregnancy in multiple sclerosis. V dropped 4 bases and J dropped 1; count of bases not matched to a gene: 2. CDR1 MGHRA and CDR2 YSYEKL come from the germline V gene. This CDR3 is 15 amino acids long. Sequencing used immunoSEQ multiplex PCR; TCRdb keeps in-frame clones, though not all of them. Among about 40,000 clones listed, approximately 94% were seen once. The sequenced sample was CD4+ T cells from peripheral blood mononuclear cells, obtained after pregnancy. This rearrangement joins TRBV4-1 to TRBJ2-7; the match to TRBD2 covers 12 bases. This clonotype originated in a female donor with multiple sclerosis, enrolled in a pregnancy study. The CDR3 spells CASSLTSGGSYEQYF. CDR3 nucleotides: TGCGCCAGCAGCCTCACTAGCGGGGGGTCCTACGAGCAGTACTTC.